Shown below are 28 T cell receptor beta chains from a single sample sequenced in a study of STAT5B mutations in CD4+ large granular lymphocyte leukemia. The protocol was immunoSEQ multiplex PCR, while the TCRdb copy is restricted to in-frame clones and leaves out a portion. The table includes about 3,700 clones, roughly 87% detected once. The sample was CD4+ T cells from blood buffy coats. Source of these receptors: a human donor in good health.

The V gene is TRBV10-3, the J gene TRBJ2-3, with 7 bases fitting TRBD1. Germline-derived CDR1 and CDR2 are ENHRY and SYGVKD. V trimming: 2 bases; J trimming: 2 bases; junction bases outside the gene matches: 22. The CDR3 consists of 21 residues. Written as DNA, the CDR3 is TGTGCCATCAGTGAGGGCGACAGGGCTCCCCGCCGTAGTTCTAACACAGATACGCAGTATTTT. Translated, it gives CAISEGDRAPRRSSNTDTQYF.

DNA for the CDR3: TGTGCCAGCAGACCCCTATTGGGGGCCAACGTCCTGACTTTC. It is translated as CASRPLLGANVLTF. The chain joins TRBV6-5 to TRBJ2-6; D unclear. CDR1 MNHEY and CDR2 SVGAGI come from the germline V gene. V was clipped by 6 bases and J by 4 bases, with 10 bases between them. The CDR3 is made up of 14 amino acids.

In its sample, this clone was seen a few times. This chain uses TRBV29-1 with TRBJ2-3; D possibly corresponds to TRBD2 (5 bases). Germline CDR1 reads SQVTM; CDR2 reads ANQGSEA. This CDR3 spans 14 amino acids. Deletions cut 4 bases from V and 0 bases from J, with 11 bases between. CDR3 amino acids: CSVGGLSSTDTQYF. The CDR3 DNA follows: TGCAGCGTTGGCGGACTTTCGAGCACAGATACGCAGTATTTT.

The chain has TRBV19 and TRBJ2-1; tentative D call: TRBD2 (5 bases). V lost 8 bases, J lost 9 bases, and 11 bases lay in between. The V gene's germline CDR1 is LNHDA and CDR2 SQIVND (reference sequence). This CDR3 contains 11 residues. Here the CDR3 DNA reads TGTGCCAGTGGGAGCGGTCCTGAGCAGTTCTTC. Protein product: CASGSGPEQFF. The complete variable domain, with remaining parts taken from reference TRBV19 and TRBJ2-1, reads DGGITQSPKYLFRKEGQNVTLSCEQNLNHDAMYWYRQDPGQGLRLIYYSQIVNDFQKGDIAEGYSVSREKKESFPLTVTSAQKNPTAFYLCASGSGPEQFFGPGTRLTVL.

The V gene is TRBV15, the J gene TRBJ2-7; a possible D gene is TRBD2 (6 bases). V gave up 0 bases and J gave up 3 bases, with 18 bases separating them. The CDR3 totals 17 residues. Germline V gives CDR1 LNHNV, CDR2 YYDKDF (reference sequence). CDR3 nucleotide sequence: TGTGCCACCAGCAGAGATTGGAGGGATAGCGCAGGCTACGAGCAGTACTTC. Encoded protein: CATSRDWRDSAGYEQYF.

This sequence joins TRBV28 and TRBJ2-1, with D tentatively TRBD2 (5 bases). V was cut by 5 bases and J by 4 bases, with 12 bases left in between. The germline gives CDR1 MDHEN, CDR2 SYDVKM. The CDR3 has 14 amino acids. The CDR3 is CASSKRSSYNEQFF. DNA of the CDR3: TGTGCCAGCAGTAAGCGGAGTAGTTACAATGAGCAGTTCTTC.

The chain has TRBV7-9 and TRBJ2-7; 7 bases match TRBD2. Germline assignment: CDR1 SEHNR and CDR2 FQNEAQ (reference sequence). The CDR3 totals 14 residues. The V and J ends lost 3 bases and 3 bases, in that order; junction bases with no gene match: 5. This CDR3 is CASSLGGLGYEQYF. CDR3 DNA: TGTGCCAGCAGCTTGGGGGGGTTAGGCTACGAGCAGTACTTC.

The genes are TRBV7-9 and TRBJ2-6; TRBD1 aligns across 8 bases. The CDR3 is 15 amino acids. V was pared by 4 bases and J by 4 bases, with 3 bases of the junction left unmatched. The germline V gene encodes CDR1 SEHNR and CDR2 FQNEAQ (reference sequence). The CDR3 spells CASSWDRPGANVLTF. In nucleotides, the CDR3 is TGTGCCAGCAGCTGGGACAGGCCGGGGGCCAACGTCCTGACTTTC.

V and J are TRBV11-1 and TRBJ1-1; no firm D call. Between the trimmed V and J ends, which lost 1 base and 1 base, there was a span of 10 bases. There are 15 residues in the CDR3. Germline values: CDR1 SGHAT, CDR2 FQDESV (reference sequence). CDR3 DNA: TGTGCCAGCAGCTTAGAGGGCGGAAGGAACACTGAAGCTTTCTTT. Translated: CASSLEGGRNTEAFF.

CDR3 nucleotides: TGTGCCAGCAGTTTCGTACTGGGACCGGAAAAAAACATTCAGTACTTC. It codes for CASSFVLGPEKNIQYF. This chain joins TRBV27 and TRBJ2-4, with D perhaps matching TRBD1 or TRBD2 (5 bases each). Trimming left V 3 bases short and J 4 bases short, with 16 bases between. The CDR3 covers 16 residues. The V gene's germline CDR1 is MNHEY and CDR2 SMNVEV (reference sequence).

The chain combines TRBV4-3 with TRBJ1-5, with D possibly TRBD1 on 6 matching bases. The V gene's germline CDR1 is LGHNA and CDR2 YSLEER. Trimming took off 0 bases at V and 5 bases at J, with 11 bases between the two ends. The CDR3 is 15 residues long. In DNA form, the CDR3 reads TGCGCCAGCAGCCAAGACCGGGGGGGCCATCAGCCCCAGCATTTT. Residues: CASSQDRGGHQPQHF.

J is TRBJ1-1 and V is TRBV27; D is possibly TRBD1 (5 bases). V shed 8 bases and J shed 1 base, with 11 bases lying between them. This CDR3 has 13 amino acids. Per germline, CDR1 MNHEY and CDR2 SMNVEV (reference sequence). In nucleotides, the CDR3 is TGTGCCAGCGGCTGGGGGAGGAACACTGAAGCTTTCTTT. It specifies CASGWGRNTEAFF.

The CDR3 nucleotides read TGTGCCAGCTCACCACCCGGACTAGCATTCTACGAGCAGTACTTC. Its protein is CASSPPGLAFYEQYF. The rearrangement uses TRBV18 and TRBJ2-7, with TRBD2 matching 8 bases. The CDR3 length is 15 residues. The junction had 4 bases not matched to a gene; V was cut back by 0 bases and J by 3 bases. Per the germline V gene, CDR1 is KGHSH and CDR2 is LQKENI. The whole variable domain, remainder taken from reference TRBV18 and TRBJ2-7, is NAGVMQNPRHLVRRRGQEARLRCSPMKGHSHVYWYRQLPEEGLKFMVYLQKENIIDESGMPKERFSAEFPKEGPSILRIQQVVRGDSAAYFCASSPPGLAFYEQYFGPGTRLTVT.

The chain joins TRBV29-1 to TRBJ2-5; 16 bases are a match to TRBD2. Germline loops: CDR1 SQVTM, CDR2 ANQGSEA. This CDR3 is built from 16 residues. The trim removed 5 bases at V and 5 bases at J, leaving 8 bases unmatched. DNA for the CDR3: TGCAGCGTTACGGGACTAGCGGGAGGGCTGGAGGAGACCCAGTACTTC. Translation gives CSVTGLAGGLEETQYF.

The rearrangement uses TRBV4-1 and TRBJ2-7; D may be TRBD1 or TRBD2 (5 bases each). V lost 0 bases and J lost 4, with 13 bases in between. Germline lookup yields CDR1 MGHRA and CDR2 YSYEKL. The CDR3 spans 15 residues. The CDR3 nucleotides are TGCGCCAGCAGCCAAGATATGGGACCTAGGTACGAGCAGTACTTC. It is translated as CASSQDMGPRYEQYF.

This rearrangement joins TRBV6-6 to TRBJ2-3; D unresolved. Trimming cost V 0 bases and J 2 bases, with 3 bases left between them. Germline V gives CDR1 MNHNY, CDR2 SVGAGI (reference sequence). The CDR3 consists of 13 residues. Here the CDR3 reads CASSYSHTDTQYF. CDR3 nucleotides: TGTGCCAGCAGTTACTCTCACACAGATACGCAGTATTTT.

Here the CDR3 DNA reads TGTGCCAGCAGTTACCAGGCCGGGGGCGAGCAGTACTTC. Its protein product is CASSYQAGGEQYF. The chain carries TRBV6-5 and TRBJ2-7; maybe TRBD2 (6 bases). This CDR3 contains 13 residues. CDR1 is MNHEY, CDR2 SVGAGI, per germline. Trimming left V 2 bases short and J 6 bases short, with 11 bases between.

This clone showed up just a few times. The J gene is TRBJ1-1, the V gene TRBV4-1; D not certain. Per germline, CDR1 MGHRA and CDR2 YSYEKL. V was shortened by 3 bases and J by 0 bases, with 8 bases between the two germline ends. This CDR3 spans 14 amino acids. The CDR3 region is CASSQGRMNTEAFF. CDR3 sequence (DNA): TGCGCCAGCAGCCAGGGGAGGATGAACACTGAAGCTTTCTTT.

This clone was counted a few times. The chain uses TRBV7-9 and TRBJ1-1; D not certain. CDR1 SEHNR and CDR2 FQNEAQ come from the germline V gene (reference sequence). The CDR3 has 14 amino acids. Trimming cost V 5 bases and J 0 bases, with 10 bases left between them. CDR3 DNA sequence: TGTGCCAGCAGCCCCGTGCATTTGAACACTGAAGCTTTCTTT. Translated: CASSPVHLNTEAFF.

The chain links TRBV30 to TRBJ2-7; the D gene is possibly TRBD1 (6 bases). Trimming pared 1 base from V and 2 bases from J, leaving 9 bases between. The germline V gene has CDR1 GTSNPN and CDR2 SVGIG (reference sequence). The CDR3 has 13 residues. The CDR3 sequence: CAWSGTVPYEQYF. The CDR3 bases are TGTGCCTGGAGTGGGACAGTACCCTACGAGCAGTACTTC.

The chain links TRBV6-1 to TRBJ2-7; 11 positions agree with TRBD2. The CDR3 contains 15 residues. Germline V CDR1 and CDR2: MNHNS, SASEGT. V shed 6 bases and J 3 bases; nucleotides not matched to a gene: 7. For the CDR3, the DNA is TGTGCCAGCAGCTTCCCGGGACTAGCGGACTACGAGCAGTACTTC. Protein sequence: CASSFPGLADYEQYF.

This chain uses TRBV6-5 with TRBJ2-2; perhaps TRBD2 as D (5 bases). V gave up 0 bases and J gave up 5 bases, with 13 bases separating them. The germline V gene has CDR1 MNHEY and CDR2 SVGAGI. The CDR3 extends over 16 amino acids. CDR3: CASSYSRAGGTGELFF. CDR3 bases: TGTGCCAGCAGTTACTCGAGGGCAGGAGGAACCGGGGAGCTGTTTTTT.

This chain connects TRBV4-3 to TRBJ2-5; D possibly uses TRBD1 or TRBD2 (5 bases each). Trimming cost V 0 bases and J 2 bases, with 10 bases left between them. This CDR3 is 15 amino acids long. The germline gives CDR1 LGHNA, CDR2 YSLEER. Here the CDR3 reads CASSQDGANQETQYF. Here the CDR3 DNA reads TGCGCCAGCAGCCAAGACGGGGCGAATCAAGAGACCCAGTACTTC.

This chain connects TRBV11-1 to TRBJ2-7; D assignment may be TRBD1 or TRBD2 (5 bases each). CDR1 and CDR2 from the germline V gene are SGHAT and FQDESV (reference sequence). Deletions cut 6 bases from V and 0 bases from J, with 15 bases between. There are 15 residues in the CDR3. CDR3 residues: CASSGAWGNSYEQYF. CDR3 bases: TGTGCCAGCAGTGGAGCCTGGGGGAACTCCTACGAGCAGTACTTC. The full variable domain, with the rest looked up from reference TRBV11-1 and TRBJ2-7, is EAEVAQSPRYKITEKSQAVAFWCDPISGHATLYWYRQILGQGPELLVQFQDESVVDDSQLPKDRFSAERLKGVDSTLKIQPAELGDSAMYLCASSGAWGNSYEQYFGPGTRLTVT.

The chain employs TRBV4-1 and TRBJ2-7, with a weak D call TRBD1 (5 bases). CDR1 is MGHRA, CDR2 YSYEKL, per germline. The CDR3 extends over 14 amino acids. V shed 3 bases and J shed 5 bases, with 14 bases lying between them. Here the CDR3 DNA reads TGCGCCAGCAGCCAGACAGATGATACCAACGAGCAGTACTTC. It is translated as CASSQTDDTNEQYF.

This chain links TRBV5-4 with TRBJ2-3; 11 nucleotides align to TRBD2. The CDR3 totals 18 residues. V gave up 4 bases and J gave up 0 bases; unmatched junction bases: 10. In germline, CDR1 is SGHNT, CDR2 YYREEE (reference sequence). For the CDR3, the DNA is TGTGCCAGCAGCGGGAATCCGGTAGCGGGAGGGAGCACAGATACGCAGTATTTT. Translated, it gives CASSGNPVAGGSTDTQYF.

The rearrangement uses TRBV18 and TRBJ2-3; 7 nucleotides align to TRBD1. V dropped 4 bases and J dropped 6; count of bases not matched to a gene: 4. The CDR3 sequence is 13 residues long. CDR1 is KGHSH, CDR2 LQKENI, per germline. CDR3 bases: TGTGCCAGCTCACGCGGACAGGCGGATACGCAGTATTTT. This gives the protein CASSRGQADTQYF.

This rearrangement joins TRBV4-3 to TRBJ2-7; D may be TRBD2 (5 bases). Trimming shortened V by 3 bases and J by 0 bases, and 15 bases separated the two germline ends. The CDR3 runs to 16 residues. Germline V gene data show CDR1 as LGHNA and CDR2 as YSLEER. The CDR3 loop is CASSHGNSVDSYEQYF. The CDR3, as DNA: TGCGCCAGCAGCCATGGGAATAGCGTCGACTCCTACGAGCAGTACTTC.